The 25 T cell receptor beta chains reported below all come from one sample, sequenced in a study of graft-versus-host responses after intestinal transplantation. Produced via immunoSEQ multiplex PCR; TCRdb's table is partial and in-frame only. This table has tens of thousands of clones, approximately 95% appearing once. The antigens these receptors bind are not known. The source material was unstimulated CD8+ T cells sorted from spleen or lymph node cells, sampled before intestinal transplant. These receptors originate from a human donor who received an intestinal transplant.

V usage is TRBV6-5 and J usage is TRBJ2-3; 12 bases agree with TRBD2. The CDR3 totals 16 residues. Germline CDR1 is MNHEY and CDR2 is SVGAGI. V was pared by 2 bases and J by 5 bases, with 5 bases of the junction left unmatched. DNA for the CDR3: TGTGCCAGCAGTTACCTAGCGGGAGGGCCCAGAGATACGCAGTATTTT. Translated, it gives CASSYLAGGPRDTQYF.

J is TRBJ2-7 and V is TRBV27; 7 bases are a match to TRBD1. Germline V CDR1 and CDR2: MNHEY, SMNVEV (reference sequence). This CDR3 has 18 residues. V gave up 4 bases and J gave up 7 bases; unmatched junction bases: 22. The DNA of the CDR3 is TGTGCCAGCAGTTGGGGACCCCTCTCCAGGGGGTTATCATATGAGCAGTACTTC. Translation: CASSWGPLSRGLSYEQYF.

This chain connects TRBV28 to TRBJ2-7; D perhaps matches TRBD2 (6 bases). The length of the CDR3 is 17 residues. Germline V lookup: CDR1 MDHEN, CDR2 SYDVKM. Trimming cost V 5 bases and J 3 bases, with 23 bases left between them. CDR3 coding DNA: TGTGCCAGCAGTCCCCCCCCTGGGGGAGGCTTGGTCTACGAGCAGTACTTC. Its translation is CASSPPPGGGLVYEQYF.

The chain combines TRBV7-6 with TRBJ1-6; 7 bases are shared with TRBD1. This CDR3 comprises 17 residues. CDR1 is SGHVS and CDR2 is FNYEAQ in the germline V gene. The trim removed 3 bases at V and 10 bases at J, leaving 15 bases unmatched. DNA of the CDR3: TGTGCCAGCAGCTTTGGGCCGAGGACAGGCCCTCGATCACCCCTCCACTTT. It encodes CASSFGPRTGPRSPLHF.

The V gene is TRBV19, the J gene TRBJ1-6; D not certain. This CDR3 contains 13 residues. V was pared by 3 bases and J by 8 bases, with 8 bases between. Germline CDR1 and CDR2: LNHDA and SQIVND (reference sequence). The CDR3, as DNA: TGTGCCAGTAGTATTGTCGCAGATTCACCCCTCCACTTT. This gives the protein CASSIVADSPLHF.

This chain uses TRBV9 with TRBJ1-2; a weak D match, TRBD1 (5 bases). The CDR3 is 13 residues long. CDR1 is SGDLS, CDR2 YYNGEE, per germline. Trimming stripped 0 bases from V and 6 bases from J, with 9 bases between. CDR3 loop: CASSVGQFDGYTF. In nucleotides, the CDR3 is TGTGCCAGCAGCGTAGGACAGTTTGATGGCTACACCTTC.

This clone was counted between two and nine times. This chain links TRBV19 with TRBJ1-3; D is perhaps TRBD1 (5 bases). The CDR3 is made up of 17 amino acids. V was trimmed by 6 bases and J by 4 bases, leaving 22 bases between them. Germline V gene sequence: CDR1 LNHDA, CDR2 SQIVND (reference sequence). The chain's CDR3 is CASRPEALGGYGNTIYF. DNA of the CDR3: TGTGCCAGTAGACCCGAGGCGTTGGGGGGTTACGGAAACACCATATATTTT.

The chain recombines TRBV30 with TRBJ1-2, with 9 positions matching TRBD1. The CDR3 extends over 17 amino acids. J lost 7 bases, V lost 6 bases, and 21 bases had no gene match. Germline V gene lookup returns CDR1 GTSNPN and CDR2 SVGIG (reference sequence). The CDR3: CACPNPPAWDREGGYTF. In DNA, the CDR3 is TGTGCCTGCCCTAACCCCCCGGCTTGGGACAGGGAAGGTGGCTACACCTTC.

V is TRBV6-1 and J is TRBJ1-2; D is ambiguous. This CDR3 is built from 13 residues. Trimming took off 2 bases at V and 3 bases at J, with 7 bases between the two ends. Per the germline V gene, CDR1 is MNHNS and CDR2 is SASEGT. The CDR3 loop is CASSESTDYGYTF. The CDR3 region has the DNA TGTGCCAGCAGTGAATCAACAGACTATGGCTACACCTTC.

This rearrangement joins TRBV11-2 to TRBJ2-2; D uncertain. With 5 bases removed from V and 10 bases from J, the gap between germline ends came to 14 bases. The germline gives CDR1 SGHAT, CDR2 FQNNGV. This CDR3 is 13 amino acids long. DNA for the CDR3: TGTGCCAGCAGCCCAATTGAGCGTCTGGAGCTGTTTTTT. Translating it yields CASSPIERLELFF.

This sequence joins TRBV4-1 and TRBJ2-1, with D unresolved. With 4 bases removed from V and 7 bases from J, the gap between germline ends came to 14 bases. Germline CDR1 reads MGHRA; CDR2 reads YSYEKL. CDR3 length: 14 residues. Written as DNA, the CDR3 is TGCGCCAGCAGCCTCTCTATTAGATCTAATGAGCAGTTCTTC. Protein product: CASSLSIRSNEQFF.

The CDR3: CATSGGTGYEQYF. The CDR3 nucleotides read TGTGCCACCAGCGGAGGGACAGGCTACGAGCAGTACTTC. The chain employs TRBV15 and TRBJ2-7; TRBD1 matches 8 bases. The germline V gene encodes CDR1 LNHNV and CDR2 YYDKDF (reference sequence). The trim removed 5 bases at V and 3 bases at J, leaving 3 bases unmatched. This CDR3 is built from 13 residues.

This clone was detected only a few times. The chain links TRBV19 to TRBJ2-1; no firm D call. The ends were cut back, 1 base at V and 7 bases at J, with 5 bases in the middle. CDR1 and CDR2 from the germline V gene are LNHDA and SQIVND (reference sequence). CDR3 size: 12 residues. The CDR3 reads CASSIGRNEQFF. DNA for the CDR3: TGTGCCAGTAGTATAGGGCGGAATGAGCAGTTCTTC.

This sequence joins TRBV4-3 and TRBJ1-1; no clear D. The CDR3 consists of 14 residues. V was cut by 5 bases and J by 3 bases, with 13 bases left in between. Germline V gives CDR1 LGHNA, CDR2 YSLEER. CDR3 in amino acids: CASSSLITDTEAFF. The CDR3 region has the DNA TGCGCCAGCAGCTCTTTGATCACAGACACTGAAGCTTTCTTT.

CDR3 residues: CASSSRLARTEQFF. The CDR3 DNA sequence: TGTGCCAGCAGCTCGAGACTAGCGAGGACTGAGCAGTTCTTC. The rearrangement joins TRBV11-3 to TRBJ2-1; the match to TRBD2 covers 8 bases. From germline, CDR1 is SGHNT and CDR2 YENEEA. V shed 4 bases, J shed 9 bases, and the junction held 8 bases outside the gene matches. The CDR3 runs 14 residues.

The V call is TRBV13, the J call TRBJ1-3; D not certain. V was pared by 3 bases and J by 3 bases, with 3 bases between. From germline, CDR1 is PRHDT and CDR2 FYEKMQ (reference sequence). This CDR3 has 12 amino acids. The CDR3 sequence is CASSFSGNTIYF. The CDR3 DNA is TGTGCCAGCAGCTTTAGTGGAAACACCATATATTTT.

The V gene is TRBV19, the J gene TRBJ2-2; TRBD2 is a possible D gene (6 bases). The CDR3 is 14 amino acids. Trimming shortened V by 1 base and J by 5 bases, and 8 bases separated the two germline ends. Germline CDR1 reads LNHDA; CDR2 reads SQIVND (reference sequence). This CDR3 reads CASSIAGETGELFF. DNA for the CDR3: TGTGCCAGTAGTATAGCGGGGGAAACCGGGGAGCTGTTTTTT.

This rearrangement joins TRBV5-1 to TRBJ2-3; D may be TRBD2 (7 bases). The CDR3 contains 15 residues. Trimming took off 2 bases at V and 6 bases at J, with 16 bases between the two ends. CDR1 is SGHRS, CDR2 YFSETQ, per germline. The CDR3 DNA follows: TGCGCCAGCAGCTTCTTGGGGGGGCCAGGGGATACGCAGTATTTT. It codes for CASSFLGGPGDTQYF.

V and J are TRBV28 and TRBJ2-1; 12 positions agree with TRBD2. The CDR3 contains 14 residues. Germline loops: CDR1 MDHEN, CDR2 SYDVKM. V gave up 5 bases and J gave up 8 bases; unmatched junction bases: 4. The CDR3 region has the DNA TGTGCCAGCAGTCCCCGACTAGCGGGAGATGAGCAGTTCTTC. Protein: CASSPRLAGDEQFF.

The CDR3 is CASSARTGLAMSNEQFF. For the CDR3, the DNA is TGTGCCAGCAGCGCGCGGACGGGACTAGCTATGTCCAATGAGCAGTTCTTC. The V and J genes are TRBV9 and TRBJ2-1; TRBD2 matches 9 bases. The V gene's germline CDR1 is SGDLS and CDR2 YYNGEE. Trimming at V came to 3 bases and at J to 6 bases, leaving 13 bases not matched to a gene. This CDR3 spans 17 amino acids.

J is TRBJ2-7 and V is TRBV10-3, with 9 bases fitting TRBD1. Unmatched junction bases numbered 8, after V lost 6 bases and J lost 5 bases. Germline CDR1 ENHRY, CDR2 SYGVKD. The CDR3 is made up of 14 amino acids. The CDR3 region is CAIRMGQGGHEQYF. In nucleotides, the CDR3 is TGTGCCATCAGGATGGGACAGGGTGGCCACGAGCAGTACTTC.

The chain is built from TRBV4-2 and TRBJ2-3, with 7 nucleotides matching TRBD2. Germline V gives CDR1 LGHNA, CDR2 YNFKEQ. CDR3 length: 15 residues. J gave up 2 bases and V 2 bases, and 4 bases lay outside the gene matches. The CDR3, as DNA: TGTGCCAGCAGCCAATACCTAGCGGACACAGATACGCAGTATTTT. Protein: CASSQYLADTDTQYF.

The V call is TRBV4-1, the J call TRBJ1-2; 11 nucleotides agree with TRBD1. The CDR3 sequence is 16 residues long. Trimming removed 0 bases from V and 5 bases from J; junction bases left unmatched: 5. CDR1 is MGHRA, CDR2 YSYEKL, per germline. This chain's CDR3 is CASSQDRGTGGYGYTF. In nucleotides, the CDR3 is TGCGCCAGCAGCCAAGATCGCGGGACAGGGGGTTATGGCTACACCTTC.

This clone has just a few counts. The chain carries TRBV19 and TRBJ2-7, with 10 bases matching TRBD2. The V and J ends lost 5 bases and 3 bases, in that order; junction bases with no gene match: 7. This CDR3 spans 15 amino acids. The V gene's germline CDR1 is LNHDA and CDR2 SQIVND (reference sequence). CDR3 amino acids: CASSPGASGSYEQYF. In nucleotides, the CDR3 is TGTGCCAGTAGTCCCGGGGCTAGCGGGAGCTACGAGCAGTACTTC.

The chain is built from TRBV28 and TRBJ1-4; D may be TRBD1 (5 bases). Germline V gene sequence: CDR1 MDHEN, CDR2 SYDVKM. V shed 2 bases and J shed 0 bases, with 10 bases lying between them. This CDR3 has 16 amino acids. The CDR3 protein is CASSLGGDSTNEKLFF. The DNA for the CDR3 is TGTGCCAGCAGTTTAGGGGGGGACTCAACTAATGAAAAACTGTTTTTT.